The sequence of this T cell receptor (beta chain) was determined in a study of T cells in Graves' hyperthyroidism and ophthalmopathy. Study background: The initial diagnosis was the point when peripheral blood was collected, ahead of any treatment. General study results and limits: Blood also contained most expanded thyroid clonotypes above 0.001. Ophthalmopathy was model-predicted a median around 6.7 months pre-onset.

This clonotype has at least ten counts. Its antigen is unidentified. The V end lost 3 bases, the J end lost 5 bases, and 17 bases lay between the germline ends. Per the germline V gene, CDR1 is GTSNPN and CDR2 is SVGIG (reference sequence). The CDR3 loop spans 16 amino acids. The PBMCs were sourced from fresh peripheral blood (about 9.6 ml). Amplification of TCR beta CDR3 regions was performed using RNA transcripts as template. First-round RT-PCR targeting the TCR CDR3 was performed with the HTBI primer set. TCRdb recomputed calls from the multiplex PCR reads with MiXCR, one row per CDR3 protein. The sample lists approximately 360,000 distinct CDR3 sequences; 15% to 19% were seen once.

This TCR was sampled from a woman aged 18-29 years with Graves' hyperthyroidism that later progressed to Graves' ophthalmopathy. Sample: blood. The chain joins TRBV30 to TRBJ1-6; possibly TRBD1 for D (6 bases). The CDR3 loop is CAWSDFYRDNNSPLHF. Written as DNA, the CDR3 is TGTGCCTGGAGCGACTTCTACCGGGACAATAATTCACCCCTCCACTTT.